This TCR beta chain stems from a study of cytomegalovirus exposure and HLA in healthy donors. Here immunoSEQ multiplex PCR was the method, and the copy in TCRdb shows in-frame clones only, minus some. The sample contains 250,000 to 350,000 clones, 85% to 90% of which appear only once. CDR3 size: 14 residues. Germline CDR1 and CDR2: MNHEY and SMNVEV (reference sequence). The V and J ends lost 8 bases and 2 bases respectively, with 16 bases between them. This receptor was taken from a young woman in good health and CMV-seronegative. Specimen: PBMCs. V usage is TRBV27 and J usage is TRBJ2-7; no firm D call. CDR3 sequence reads: CASRFWLTTYEQYF. For the CDR3, the DNA is TGTGCCAGCCGATTCTGGCTTACAACCTACGAGCAGTACTTC.